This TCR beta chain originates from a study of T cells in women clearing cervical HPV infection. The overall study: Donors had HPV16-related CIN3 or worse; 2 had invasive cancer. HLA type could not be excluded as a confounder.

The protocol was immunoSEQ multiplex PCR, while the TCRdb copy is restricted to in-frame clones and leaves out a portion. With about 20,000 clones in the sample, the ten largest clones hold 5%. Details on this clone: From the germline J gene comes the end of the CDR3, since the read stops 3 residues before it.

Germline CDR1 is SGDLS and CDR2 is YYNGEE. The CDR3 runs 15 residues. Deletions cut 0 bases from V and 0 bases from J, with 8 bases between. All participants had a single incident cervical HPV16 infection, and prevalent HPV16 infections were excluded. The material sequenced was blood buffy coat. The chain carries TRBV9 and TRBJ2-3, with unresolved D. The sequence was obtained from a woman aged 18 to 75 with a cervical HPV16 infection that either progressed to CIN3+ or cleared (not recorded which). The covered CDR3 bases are TGTGCCAGCAGCGTAGCGAGCTTAAGCACAGATACG. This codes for CASSVASLSTDT. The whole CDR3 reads CASSVASLSTDTQYF.